This entry lists 5 T cell receptor beta chains sequenced from one sample in a study of blood T cells in healthy people across ages. PCR was performed a second time for about 7 to 12 cycles using a sample-barcoded 5' primer and a J-beta primer mix. One entry per CDR3 protein, called by TCRdb with MiXCR from the 5' RACE reads. The sample lists 700,000 or so distinct CDR3 sequences; roughly two fifths were seen once. Specimen: blood. These receptors all come from a man aged 80 or over in good health.

The chain is built from TRBV28 and TRBJ2-1; 10 positions match TRBD1. Losses at the gene ends were 7 bases for V and 2 bases for J; bases not matched to a gene: 2. Germline V gene lookup returns CDR1 MDHEN and CDR2 SYDVKM. This CDR3 comprises 14 residues. Here the CDR3 reads CASIGQGAYNEQFF. The DNA for the CDR3 is TGTGCCAGCATTGGACAGGGGGCCTACAATGAGCAGTTCTTC.

The table lists this clonotype with many counts. V usage is TRBV10-3 and J usage is TRBJ2-7; a possible D gene is TRBD2 (5 bases). The CDR3 consists of 15 residues. Trimming stripped 2 bases from V and 5 bases from J, with 16 bases between. Germline V CDR1 and CDR2: ENHRY, SYGVKD. The CDR3 DNA sequence: TGTGCCATCAGTGAGCCGAAACTCGGGGTCCACGAGCAGTACTTC. Translating it yields CAISEPKLGVHEQYF.

This clonotype was seen more than once but under ten times. The chain combines TRBV6-5 with TRBJ2-5; D remains unclear. V was clipped by 6 bases and J by 8 bases, with 16 bases between them. Germline V gene data show CDR1 as MNHEY and CDR2 as SVGAGI. CDR3 length: 13 amino acids. CDR3 nucleotides: TGTGCCAGCAGCCTCCCGGCGACGGCCACCCAGTACTTC. Residues: CASSLPATATQYF.

This clonotype appeared many times. The chain has TRBV12-3 or TRBV12-4 and TRBJ2-7; 8 nucleotides line up with TRBD1. The V and J ends lost 5 bases and 0 bases, in that order; junction bases with no gene match: 6. This CDR3 has 15 amino acids. The CDR3 DNA reads TGTGCCAGCAGTCTAGGACAGGGATACTCCTACGAGCAGTACTTC. Its protein product is CASSLGQGYSYEQYF.

In its sample, this clonotype was seen once. The chain employs TRBV14 and TRBJ2-2; 9 bases map to TRBD1. The CDR3 loop spans 14 amino acids. J gave up 6 bases and V 4 bases, and 3 bases lay outside the gene matches. Germline lookup yields CDR1 SGHDN and CDR2 FVKESK. The CDR3 protein is CASSRGQGPGELFF. As DNA, the CDR3 is TGTGCCAGCAGCCGGGGACAGGGTCCCGGGGAGCTGTTTTTT. The complete variable domain, with remaining parts taken from reference TRBV14 and TRBJ2-2, reads EAGVTQFPSHSVIEKGQTVTLRCDPISGHDNLYWYRRVMGKEIKFLLHFVKESKQDESGMPNNRFLAERTGGTYSTLKVQPAELEDSGVYFCASSRGQGPGELFFGEGSRLTVL.